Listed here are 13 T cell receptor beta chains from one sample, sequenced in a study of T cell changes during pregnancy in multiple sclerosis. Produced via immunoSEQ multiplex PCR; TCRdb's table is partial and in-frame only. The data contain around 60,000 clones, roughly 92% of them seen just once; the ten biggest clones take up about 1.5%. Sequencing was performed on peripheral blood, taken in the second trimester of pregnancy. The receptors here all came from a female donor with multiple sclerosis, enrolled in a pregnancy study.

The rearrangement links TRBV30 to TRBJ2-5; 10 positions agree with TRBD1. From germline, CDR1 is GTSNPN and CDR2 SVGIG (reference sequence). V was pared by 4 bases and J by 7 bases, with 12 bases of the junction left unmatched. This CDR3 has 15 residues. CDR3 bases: TGTGCCTGGAACCTCCGTGACAGGGGGCTTTGGACCCAGTACTTC. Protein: CAWNLRDRGLWTQYF.

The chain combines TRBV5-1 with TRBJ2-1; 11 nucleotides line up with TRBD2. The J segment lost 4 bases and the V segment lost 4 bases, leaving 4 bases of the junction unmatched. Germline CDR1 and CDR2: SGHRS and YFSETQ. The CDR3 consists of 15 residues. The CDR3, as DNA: TGCGCCAGCAGCGCGACTAGCGGGAATTACAATGAGCAGTTCTTC. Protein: CASSATSGNYNEQFF.

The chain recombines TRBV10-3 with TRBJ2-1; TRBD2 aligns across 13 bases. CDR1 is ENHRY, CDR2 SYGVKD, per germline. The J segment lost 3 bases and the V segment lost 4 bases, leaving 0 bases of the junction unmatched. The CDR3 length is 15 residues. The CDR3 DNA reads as TGTGCCATCAGTGGGACTAGCGGGAGCTACAATGAGCAGTTCTTC. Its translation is CAISGTSGSYNEQFF.

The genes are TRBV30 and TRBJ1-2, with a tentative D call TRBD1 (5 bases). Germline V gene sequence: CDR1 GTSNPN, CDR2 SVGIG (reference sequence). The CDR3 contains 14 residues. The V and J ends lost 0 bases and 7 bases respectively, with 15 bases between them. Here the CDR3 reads CAWSVLSLQGGYTF. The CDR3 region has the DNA TGTGCCTGGAGTGTACTGTCACTCCAGGGTGGCTACACCTTC.

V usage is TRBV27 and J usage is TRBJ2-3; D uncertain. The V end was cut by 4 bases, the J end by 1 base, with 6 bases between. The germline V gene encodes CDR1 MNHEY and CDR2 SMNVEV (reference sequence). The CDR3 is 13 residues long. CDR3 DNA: TGTGCCAGCAGTTCCCTACGCACAGATACGCAGTATTTT. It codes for CASSSLRTDTQYF.

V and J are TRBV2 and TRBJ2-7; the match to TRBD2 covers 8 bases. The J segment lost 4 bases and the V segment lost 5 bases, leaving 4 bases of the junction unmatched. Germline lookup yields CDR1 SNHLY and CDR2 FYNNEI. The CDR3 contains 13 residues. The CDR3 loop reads CASSLAGRYEQYF. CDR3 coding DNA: TGTGCCAGCAGTTTAGCGGGAAGGTACGAGCAGTACTTC.

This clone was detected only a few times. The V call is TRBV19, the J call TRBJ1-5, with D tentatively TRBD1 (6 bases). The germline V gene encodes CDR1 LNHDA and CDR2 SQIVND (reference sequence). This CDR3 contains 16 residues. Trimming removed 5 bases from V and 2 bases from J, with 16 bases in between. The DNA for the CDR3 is TGTGCCAGTAGTGGGGCCCTTAAGGGGGGCAATCAGCCCCAGCATTTT. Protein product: CASSGALKGGNQPQHF. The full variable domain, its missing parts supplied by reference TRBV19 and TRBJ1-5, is DGGITQSPKYLFRKEGQNVTLSCEQNLNHDAMYWYRQDPGQGLRLIYYSQIVNDFQKGDIAEGYSVSREKKESFPLTVTSAQKNPTAFYLCASSGALKGGNQPQHFGDGTRLSIL.

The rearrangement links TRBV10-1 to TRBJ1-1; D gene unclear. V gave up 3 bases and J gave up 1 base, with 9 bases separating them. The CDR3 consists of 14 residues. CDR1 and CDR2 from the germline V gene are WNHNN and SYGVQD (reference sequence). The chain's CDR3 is CASSDIEKNTEAFF. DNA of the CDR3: TGCGCCAGCAGTGATATCGAGAAGAACACTGAAGCTTTCTTT.

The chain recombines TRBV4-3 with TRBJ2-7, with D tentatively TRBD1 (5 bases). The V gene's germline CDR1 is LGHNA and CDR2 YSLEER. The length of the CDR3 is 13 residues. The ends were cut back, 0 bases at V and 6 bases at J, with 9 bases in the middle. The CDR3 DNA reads TGCGCCAGCAGCCAAGATTGGCAGGGCGAGCAGTACTTC. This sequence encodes CASSQDWQGEQYF.

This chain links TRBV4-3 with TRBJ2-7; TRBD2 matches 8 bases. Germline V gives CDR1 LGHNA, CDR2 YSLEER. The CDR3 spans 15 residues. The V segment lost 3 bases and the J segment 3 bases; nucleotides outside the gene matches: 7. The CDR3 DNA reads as TGCGCCAGCAGCCAGGCGACTAGCGCTAACTACGAGCAGTACTTC. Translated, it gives CASSQATSANYEQYF.

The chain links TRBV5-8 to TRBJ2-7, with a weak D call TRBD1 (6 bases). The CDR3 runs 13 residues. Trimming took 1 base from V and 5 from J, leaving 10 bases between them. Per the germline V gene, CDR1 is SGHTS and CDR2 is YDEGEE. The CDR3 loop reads CASSLRTAHEQYF. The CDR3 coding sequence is TGTGCCAGCAGCTTGCGGACAGCCCACGAGCAGTACTTC.

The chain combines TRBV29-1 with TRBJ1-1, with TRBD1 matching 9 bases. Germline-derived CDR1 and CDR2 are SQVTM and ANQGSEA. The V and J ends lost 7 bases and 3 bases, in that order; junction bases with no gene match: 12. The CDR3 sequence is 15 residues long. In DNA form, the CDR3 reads TGCAGCGCCCGAATGCCGGGACAGGGCTACACTGAAGCTTTCTTT. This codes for CSARMPGQGYTEAFF.

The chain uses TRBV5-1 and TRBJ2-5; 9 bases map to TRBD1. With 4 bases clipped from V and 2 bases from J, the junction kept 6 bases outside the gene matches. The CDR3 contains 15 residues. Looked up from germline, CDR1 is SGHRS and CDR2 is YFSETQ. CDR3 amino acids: CASSVSGTGQETQYF. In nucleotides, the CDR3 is TGCGCCAGCAGCGTTTCCGGGACAGGGCAAGAGACCCAGTACTTC.